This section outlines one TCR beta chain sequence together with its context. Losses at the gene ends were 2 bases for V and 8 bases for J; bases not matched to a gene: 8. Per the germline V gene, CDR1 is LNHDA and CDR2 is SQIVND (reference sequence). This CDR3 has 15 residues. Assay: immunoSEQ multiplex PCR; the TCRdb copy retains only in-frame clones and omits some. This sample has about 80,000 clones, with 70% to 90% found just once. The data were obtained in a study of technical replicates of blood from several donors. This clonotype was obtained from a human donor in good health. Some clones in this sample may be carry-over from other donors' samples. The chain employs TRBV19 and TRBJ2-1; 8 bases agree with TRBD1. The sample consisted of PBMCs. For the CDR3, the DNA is TGTGCCAGTAGTATAATGGGACAGGCGGCCCATGAGCAGTTCTTC. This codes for CASSIMGQAAHEQFF.